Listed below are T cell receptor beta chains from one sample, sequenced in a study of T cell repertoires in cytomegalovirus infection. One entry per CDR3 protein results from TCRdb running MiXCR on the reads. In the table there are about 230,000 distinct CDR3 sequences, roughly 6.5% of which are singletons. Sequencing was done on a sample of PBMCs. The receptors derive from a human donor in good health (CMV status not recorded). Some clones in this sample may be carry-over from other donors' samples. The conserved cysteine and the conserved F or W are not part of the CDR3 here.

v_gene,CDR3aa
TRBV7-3,ASSPLGRTSGNTDTQY
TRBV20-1,SARNPSGGASSYNEQF
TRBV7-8,ASSLAWQDSNQPQH
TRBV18,ASSRRTSVSYEQY
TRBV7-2,ASSLRRAGGQVYEQY
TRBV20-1,SATNPTSFEQF
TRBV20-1,SASGQAQTEAF
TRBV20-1,SARDPAGGWPNL
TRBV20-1,SARGDYSYNSPLH
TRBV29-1,SVGTGGYSEAF
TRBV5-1,ASSLSTSGTETQY
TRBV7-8,ASSARGVTDTQY
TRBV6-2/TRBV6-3,ASSYRVAGSYSSYNEQF
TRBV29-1,SVEVARGTYEQY
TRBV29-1,SVEDRASANEQF
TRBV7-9,ASSNNREDTEAF
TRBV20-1,SAPRRGTNEKLF
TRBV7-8,ASSMGGQTGYT
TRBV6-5,ASSYAPEAFNEKLF
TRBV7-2,ASSLASGFYNEQF
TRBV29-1,SYDRGGMNTEAF
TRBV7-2,ASSSTPGAEAF
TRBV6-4,ASSPERLAGGLYNEQF
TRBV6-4,ASSDYPGTEAF
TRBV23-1,ASSQSEGNTEAF
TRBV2,ASTRDSYEQY
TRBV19,ASSIVTGGHEQY
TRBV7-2,ASSPPGQGDDEQF
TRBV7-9,ASSLGALAGSYNEQF
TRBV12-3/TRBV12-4,ASTRGAGNGYT
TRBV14,ASSHMGQGSTEAF
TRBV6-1,ATRFSGGELF
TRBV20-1,SARDKTRGPSTDTQY
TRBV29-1,SVGTGDSPLH
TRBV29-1,SVDQQETQY
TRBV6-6,ASTRTSGARDTYEQY
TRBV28,ASTLLAGTDTQY
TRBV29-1,SAGEQGSEKLF
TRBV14,ASSHFDRNSPLH
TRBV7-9,ASSLGDRTPANYGYT
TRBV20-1,SARRQLNTGELF
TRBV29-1,SVEEAESYT
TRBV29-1,SGLGGASTDTQY
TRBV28,ASTWTGNSYEQY
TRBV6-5,ASSYPQGVGYT
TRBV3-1,ASSLKGQLFEAF
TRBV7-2,ASSLWGNSYNEQF
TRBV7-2,ASSLGGYGNQPQH
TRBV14,ASSRSRGASTEAF
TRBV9,ASSAPGKRGGRDTQY
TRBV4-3,ASSLRGGFTGELF
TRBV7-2,VSSLSGDQPQQ
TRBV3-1,ASSSWSSGANVLT
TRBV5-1,ASSWDRALEQY